This T cell receptor (beta chain) was captured in a study of cytotoxic CD8 clonotypes in ibrutinib-treated CLL. Background on the study: Response samples were drawn at a median of about eleven months of treatment, range 6 to 36. General study results and limits: Sustained-remission and progressing patients had different sampling times.

Libraries of TCR beta were made from approximately 2 micrograms of genomic DNA that came from cryopreserved PBMCs. Points on this clone: Its antigen is not known.

Deep sequencing aimed at 1 in 200,000 to 1 in 1 million T cells' resolution. The data were produced by immunoSEQ multiplex PCR, yet TCRdb's version contains in-frame clones alone and is incomplete. The table has some 310,000 clones, around four fifths seen once. The V segment lost 5 bases and the J segment 4 bases; nucleotides outside the gene matches: 2. Germline lookup yields CDR1 MDHEN and CDR2 SYDVKM. The CDR3 extends over 12 amino acids. Specimen: PBMCs, collected before ibrutinib treatment. The TCR sequence derives from a human donor with chronic lymphocytic leukemia. The chain employs TRBV28 and TRBJ2-7; TRBD1 matches 7 bases. The CDR3 nucleotides are TGTGCCAGCAGTGACAGGGTTTACGAGCAGTACTTC. Protein product: CASSDRVYEQYF.